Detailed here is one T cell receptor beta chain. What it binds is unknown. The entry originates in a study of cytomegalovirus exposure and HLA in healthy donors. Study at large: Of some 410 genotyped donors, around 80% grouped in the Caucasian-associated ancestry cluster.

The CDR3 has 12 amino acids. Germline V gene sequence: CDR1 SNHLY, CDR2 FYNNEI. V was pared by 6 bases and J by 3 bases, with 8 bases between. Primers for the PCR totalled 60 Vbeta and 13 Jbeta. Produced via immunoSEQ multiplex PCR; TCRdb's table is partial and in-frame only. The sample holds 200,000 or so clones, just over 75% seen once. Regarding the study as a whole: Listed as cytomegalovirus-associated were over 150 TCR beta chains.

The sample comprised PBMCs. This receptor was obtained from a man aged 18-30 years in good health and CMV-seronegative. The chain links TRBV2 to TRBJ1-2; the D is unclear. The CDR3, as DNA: TGTGCCAGCAGGGCGGAGGACTATGGCTACACCTTC. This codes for CASRAEDYGYTF.